The rows below give T cell receptor beta chains drawn from one sample of a study of response to subunit inactivated influenza vaccine. TCRdb independently ran MiXCR on the RT-PCR reads; one entry per CDR3 protein. Of 180,000 or so distinct CDR3 sequences detected, 10% to 15% appear once; the ten largest clones hold about 29%. The sample was also linked to a second study, of T cells expressing NK-cell markers.

The sample was CD8+ T cells sorted from PBMCs, taken 12 days after vaccination. Receptors originate from a man between 45 and 60 years old who received an inactivated influenza vaccine. CDR3s include the opening cysteine and the closing phenylalanine or tryptophan. Fields, in order: J gene, V gene, CDR3 length, CDR3 protein.

>TRBJ2-5|TRBV20-1|13
CSGTRGAQETQYF
>TRBJ2-3|TRBV20-1|16
CSARDLIRQSTDTQYF
>TRBJ2-7|TRBV7-9|16
CASSLEGTDFTYEQYF
>TRBJ2-7|TRBV11-2|14
CASSRSGPRYEQYF
>TRBJ2-3|TRBV7-6|13
CASSLAPTDTQYF
>TRBJ2-5|TRBV4-2|12
CASSQAGVPQYF
>TRBJ1-2|TRBV4-1|13
CASSQVSRNGYTF
>TRBJ2-7|TRBV28|13
CASHRGIVDEQYF
>TRBJ2-7|TRBV29-1|12
CSVDERGDEQYF
>TRBJ2-1|TRBV12-3/TRBV12-4|15
CASSLGGSPYNEQFF
>TRBJ2-5|TRBV6-5|16
CASSFATGTSKETQYF
>TRBJ2-1|TRBV7-9|14
CASSLASPPDEQFF
>TRBJ2-5|TRBV3-1|14
CASSLQHLAETQYF
>TRBJ2-5|TRBV7-7|14
CASSSGQSQETQYF
>TRBJ2-7|TRBV9|13
CASSDRSGNEQYF
>TRBJ2-3|TRBV20-1|14
CSAAQRWRADTQYF
>TRBJ1-4|TRBV4-1|18
CASSPRGQGGETNEKLFF
>TRBJ2-2|TRBV2|18
CASRVTTSGGENTGELFF
>TRBJ2-7|TRBV11-1|14
CASSWTSGNYEQYF
>TRBJ2-7|TRBV20-1|14
CSARVLSSDYEQYF
>TRBJ2-1|TRBV7-3|14
CASSPGGGLDEQFF
>TRBJ1-5|TRBV5-1|16
CASSPAGTGGNQPQHF